This T cell receptor beta chain is drawn from a study of monozygotic twins with cystic fibrosis. General observations from the study: Clonality was generally low (median around 0.0098), higher in the most severe patients. Co-twins had the most similar V usage for 13 of 16 pairs, J for 8.

Comments on this clone: What it binds is not known.

Sequenced by immunoSEQ multiplex PCR; TCRdb stores in-frame clones only, minus some. In the table there are about 35,000 clones, approximately 72% of which are singletons. This CDR3 contains 12 residues. Trimming stripped 7 bases from V and 6 bases from J, with 12 bases between. The rearrangement uses TRBV23-1 and TRBJ2-5, with D perhaps assigned TRBD1 or TRBD2 (5 bases each). TRBV23-1 belongs to the ORF category, with a function that is uncertain. This clonotype originated in a girl aged 10 to 17 with cystic fibrosis. Sequencing was done on a sample of blood. The CDR3 coding sequence is TGCGCCAGCACCCGGGACGAGAAGACCCAGTACTTC. It yields the protein CASTRDEKTQYF.